The T cell receptor (beta chain) described here comes from a study of cytotoxic CD8 clonotypes in ibrutinib-treated CLL. Study background: Some 10 relapsed/refractory, more than 14 treatment-naive; 17 IGHV unmutated. The study recorded mean values of approximately 260,000 productive templates and under 100,000 productive rearrangements per sample.

The CDR3 is 14 amino acids. Germline CDR1 reads SGHDT; CDR2 reads YYEEEE. V gave up 2 bases and J gave up 6 bases, with 11 bases separating them. Repertoires were generated with immunoSEQ multiplex PCR, while TCRdb's copy carries only in-frame clones and drops some. The sample consists of more than 12,000 clones, around 48% of them appearing once. General observations from the study: Collection times varied between progressing and sustained-remission patients. The public clonotypes identified were infrequent and showed contraction or stability on treatment.

This clone was counted once. Its antigen remains unidentified. The genes are TRBV5-6 and TRBJ2-2; weak D call: TRBD2 (6 bases). The material was PBMCs, obtained at a roughly 24-month disease-progression time point, from a patient treated with ibrutinib. The source of this sequence is a human donor with chronic lymphocytic leukemia. CDR3 in amino acids: CASSFTGGSGELFF. DNA of the CDR3: TGTGCCAGCAGCTTCACCGGGGGATCCGGGGAGCTGTTTTTT.